Sequencing of this TCR beta chain was carried out in a study of CD8+ T cells in alopecia areata. Study information: Patients in the treated group were given tofacitinib by mouth, 5 to 10 mg twice a day. Tofacitinib treatment spanned 6 to 18 months, with 6 months off drug afterward.

J gave up 5 bases and V 2 bases, and 6 bases lay outside the gene matches. Germline lookup yields CDR1 SGHTA and CDR2 FQGNSA. The CDR3 runs 15 residues. The treatment was: oral pan-JAK inhibitor, 5-10 mg twice daily. It was cDNA, reverse transcribed from extracted RNA, that served as the sequencing template. Produced via immunoSEQ multiplex PCR; TCRdb's table is partial and in-frame only. The table lists fewer than 100,000 clones, about two thirds of them singletons. The TCR originated in a human donor with alopecia areata. The V and J genes are TRBV7-2 and TRBJ2-3; 8 positions match TRBD2. Sample: CD8+ T cells sorted from blood, taken around week 42, from a patient treated with tofacitinib. The CDR3: CASSLTGGGLDTQYF. CDR3 DNA sequence: TGTGCCAGCAGCTTAACGGGGGGGGGCCTAGATACGCAGTATTTT.